This T cell receptor (beta chain) was captured in a study of cytomegalovirus exposure and HLA in healthy donors. The study's findings and limits: The authors listed 150 or so TCR beta chains as cytomegalovirus-associated. In a later analysis, HLA-associated TCR beta chains were more clonally expanded than equally common others.

As concerns this clone: The antigen is unknown.

Researchers ran the PCR with 60 Vbeta and 13 Jbeta primers. Sequencing was performed with immunoSEQ multiplex PCR; in TCRdb, only in-frame clones are kept and a portion is missing. This sample yields about 120,000 clones, of which about two thirds are seen a single time; about 4% belongs to the top ten. V was shortened by 0 bases and J by 3 bases, with 3 bases between the two germline ends. CDR1 and CDR2 from the germline V gene are SGDLS and YYNGEE. The CDR3 is 12 residues long. Sequencing was done on a sample of PBMCs. The TCR originated in a young man in good health and CMV-seronegative. The V and J genes are TRBV9 and TRBJ2-5; D is uncertain. The CDR3 sequence: CASSVVEETQYF. The CDR3 DNA is TGTGCCAGCAGCGTAGTAGAAGAGACCCAGTACTTC.